The 22 T cell receptor beta chains below come from one sample, sequenced in a study of early T cells in non-severe SARS-CoV-2 infection. MiXCR, run by TCRdb on the 5' RACE reads, gives a single entry per CDR3 protein. This table has 50,000 to 75,000 distinct CDR3 sequences, approximately 12% appearing once. The sample was whole blood, taken at baseline. The receptors derive from an adult who was a healthcare worker with PCR-confirmed SARS-CoV-2 infection or an uninfected control (not recorded which). The donor label of this sample is uncertain.

This clonotype was observed a handful of times. The chain uses TRBV19 and TRBJ2-5; tentatively, D is TRBD1 (5 bases). V lost 6 bases, J lost 3 bases, and 11 bases lay in between. CDR3 length: 13 residues. Germline V lookup: CDR1 LNHDA, CDR2 SQIVND (reference sequence). CDR3 region: CASSWTRKETQYF. The CDR3 DNA reads as TGTGCCAGTAGCTGGACACGTAAAGAGACCCAGTACTTC.

This clonotype was seen a handful of times. The rearrangement links TRBV3-1 to TRBJ2-5; 8 bases match TRBD2. This CDR3 is 18 amino acids long. V lost 1 base and J lost 1; bases outside the gene matches: 11. The germline V gene has CDR1 LGHDT and CDR2 YNNKEL (reference sequence). Here the CDR3 reads CASSQGVGAGAFQETQYF. CDR3 DNA: TGTGCCAGCAGCCAAGGCGTAGGAGCGGGGGCTTTCCAAGAGACCCAGTACTTC.

This clonotype came up many times. The chain carries TRBV7-9 and TRBJ2-7; the D call may be TRBD1 or TRBD2 (5 bases each). The CDR3 has 14 residues. V was trimmed by 5 bases and J by 7 bases, leaving 18 bases between them. CDR1 SEHNR and CDR2 FQNEAQ come from the germline V gene (reference sequence). CDR3 amino acids: CASSPKRTSGEQYV. The CDR3 bases are TGTGCCAGCAGCCCAAAACGGACATCGGGGGAGCAGTACGTC.

In its sample, this clonotype was seen many times. This chain connects TRBV18 to TRBJ2-1; D is possibly TRBD1 or TRBD2 (5 bases each). The CDR3 sequence is 14 residues long. The ends were cut back, 4 bases at V and 8 bases at J, with 15 bases in the middle. Germline CDR1 reads KGHSH; CDR2 reads LQKENI. The CDR3 nucleotides are TGTGCCAGCTCACGGGACCCTGAGGCCGATGAGCAGTTCTTC. Protein sequence: CASSRDPEADEQFF.

This chain joins TRBV6-1 and TRBJ2-3; D gene ambiguous. This CDR3 has 17 amino acids. Trimming cost V 9 bases and J 1 base, with 23 bases left between them. The germline CDR1 and CDR2 sequences are MNHNS and SASEGT. The CDR3 DNA reads as TGTGCCAGTACGACCAGGTCCCCCTTGAACCGCACAGATACGCAGTATTTT. Translated, it gives CASTTRSPLNRTDTQYF.

The chain uses TRBV20-1 and TRBJ2-7; D may match TRBD1 or TRBD2 (7 bases each). Germline V gene sequence: CDR1 DFQATT, CDR2 SNEGSKA (reference sequence). There are 13 residues in the CDR3. Trimming stripped 5 bases from V and 6 bases from J, with 17 bases between. The chain's CDR3 is CSASVDREGEQYV. The DNA for the CDR3 is TGCAGTGCTTCAGTTGACAGGGAGGGCGAGCAGTACGTC.

The chain couples TRBV2 to TRBJ1-1, with a possible D match to TRBD1 (5 bases). The V gene's germline CDR1 is SNHLY and CDR2 FYNNEI. This CDR3 is 15 amino acids long. The V gene lost 5 bases and the J gene lost 8 bases, with 21 bases spanning the gap. CDR3 loop: CASSRRQPFSLEAFF. The CDR3 coding sequence is TGTGCCAGCAGTCGGCGACAGCCGTTCTCCCTGGAAGCTTTCTTT.

This clonotype occurred a few times. The chain joins TRBV11-2 to TRBJ1-5; no clear D gene. V was shortened by 1 base and J by 5 bases, with 6 bases between the two germline ends. Germline CDR1 and CDR2: SGHAT and FQNNGV. The CDR3 length is 13 residues. The CDR3 nucleotides are TGTGCCAGCAGCTTAGGATCAGATCAGCCCCAGCATTTT. Its protein product is CASSLGSDQPQHF.

This clonotype has a handful of counts. This rearrangement joins TRBV9 to TRBJ2-2; no clear D gene. Germline loops: CDR1 SGDLS, CDR2 YYNGEE. This CDR3 region has 15 residues. V lost 0 bases to trimming and J lost 0 bases, with 6 bases between them. The CDR3 DNA reads TGTGCCAGCAGCGTAGGGGCAGCGAACACCGGGGAGCTGTTTTTT. This sequence encodes CASSVGAANTGELFF.

This clonotype was counted between two and nine times. This CDR3 reads CASKEGQASNQPQHF. CDR3 DNA: TGCGCCAGCAAAGAAGGACAGGCTAGCAATCAGCCCCAGCATTTT. The chain uses TRBV4-1 and TRBJ1-5, with TRBD1 identical over 7 bases. V trimming: 7 bases; J trimming: 0 bases; junction bases outside the gene matches: 6. The CDR3 is made up of 15 amino acids. Germline values: CDR1 MGHRA, CDR2 YSYEKL.

This clonotype was seen many times. The CDR3 DNA sequence: TGCAGTGCTAGAGATGGCGGGGGGTGGGCAGATACGCAGTATTTT. This gives the protein CSARDGGGWADTQYF. J is TRBJ2-3 and V is TRBV20-1; the match to TRBD2 covers 8 bases. Per germline, CDR1 DFQATT and CDR2 SNEGSKA (reference sequence). V gave up 0 bases and J gave up 4 bases; unmatched junction bases: 6. This CDR3 is 15 amino acids long.

This clonotype has a handful of counts. This chain joins TRBV12-3 or TRBV12-4 and TRBJ1-2; D is possibly TRBD1 (5 bases). V lost 8 bases and J lost 5, with 12 bases in between. The CDR3 is 12 residues long. The CDR3: CASSLEGYGYTF. The CDR3 nucleotides read TGTGCCAGCTCCCTCGAGGGGTATGGCTACACCTTC.

The chain combines TRBV7-9 with TRBJ1-2, with 7 bases matching TRBD1. V was pared by 5 bases and J by 3 bases, with 9 bases of the junction left unmatched. CDR3 size: 15 residues. Germline V gives CDR1 SEHNR, CDR2 FQNEAQ (reference sequence). The CDR3 is CASSPRDRLDYGYTF. CDR3 nucleotide sequence: TGTGCCAGCAGCCCCCGGGACAGATTAGACTATGGCTACACCTTC.

This clonotype was counted a few times. The chain employs TRBV5-1 and TRBJ2-2; the D is unclear. V shed 4 bases and J shed 4 bases, with 8 bases lying between them. CDR1 is SGHRS and CDR2 is YFSETQ in the germline V gene. The CDR3 is made up of 13 amino acids. CDR3 loop: CASSESGTGELFF. CDR3 sequence (DNA): TGCGCCAGCAGCGAGTCTGGCACCGGGGAGCTGTTTTTT.

This clonotype was found a few times. The chain couples TRBV5-4 to TRBJ2-1, with 10 bases lining up with TRBD2. CDR3 length: 17 amino acids. Germline trimming cut 0 bases from V and 9 bases from J; bases unmatched to any gene: 12. Germline V gene lookup returns CDR1 SGHNT and CDR2 YYREEE (reference sequence). CDR3 loop: CASSLVLLAGVGGEQFF. Written as DNA, the CDR3 is TGTGCCAGCAGCTTGGTTCTGCTAGCGGGGGTAGGAGGTGAGCAGTTCTTC. Variable domain in full (rest from reference TRBV5-4 and TRBJ2-1): ETGVTQSPTHLIKTRGQQVTLRCSSQSGHNTVSWYQQALGQGPQFIFQYYREEENGRGNFPPRFSGLQFPNYSSELNVNALELDDSALYLCASSLVLLAGVGGEQFFGPGTRLTVL.

This clonotype was seen at least ten times. The rearrangement joins TRBV14 to TRBJ2-5; 8 bases are a match to TRBD1. The CDR3 sequence is 17 residues long. The ends lost 0 bases at V and 3 bases at J; junction bases unmatched: 9. Looked up from germline, CDR1 is SGHDN and CDR2 is FVKESK. CDR3 amino acids: CASSQDFRQGLKETQYF. The CDR3 nucleotides read TGTGCCAGCAGCCAAGATTTCAGACAGGGGTTAAAAGAGACCCAGTACTTC.

The V gene is TRBV12-3 or TRBV12-4, the J gene TRBJ2-5; a possible D gene is TRBD2 (6 bases). The CDR3 has 14 amino acids. Trimming removed 3 bases at V and 2 bases at J, with 10 bases between. In DNA, the CDR3 is TGTGCCAGCAGTTTTCTGCGGGGACAAGAGACCCAGTACTTC. It is translated as CASSFLRGQETQYF.

The chain carries TRBV2 and TRBJ1-2; D may be TRBD1 (5 bases). Germline lookup yields CDR1 SNHLY and CDR2 FYNNEI. The V gene lost 10 bases and the J gene lost 4 bases, with 16 bases spanning the gap. This CDR3 has 13 amino acids. CDR3: CATWALDSYGYTF. The CDR3 region has the DNA TGTGCCACCTGGGCTCTTGACAGCTATGGCTACACCTTC.

This rearrangement joins TRBV3-1 to TRBJ1-1; no definite D call. Germline V gene data show CDR1 as LGHDT and CDR2 as YNNKEL (reference sequence). V lost 1 base to trimming and J lost 0 bases, with 9 bases between them. This CDR3 contains 15 residues. CDR3 region: CASSQGDIMNTEAFF. Written as DNA, the CDR3 is TGTGCCAGCAGCCAAGGTGACATAATGAACACTGAAGCTTTCTTT.

The table lists this clonotype with many counts. V and J are TRBV6-9 and TRBJ2-4; D unclear. This CDR3 has 9 amino acids. Germline V gene data show CDR1 as MNHGY and CDR2 as SVAAGI. With 7 bases removed from V and 10 bases from J, the gap between germline ends came to 5 bases. CDR3: CASKIIQYF. The CDR3 DNA reads as TGTGCCAGCAAAATAATTCAGTACTTC.

The J gene is TRBJ2-1, the V gene TRBV5-1, with D tentatively TRBD1 or TRBD2 (5 bases each). The CDR3 is made up of 14 amino acids. CDR1 and CDR2 (germline): SGHRS, YFSETQ. Trimming removed 1 base from V and 8 bases from J, with 13 bases in between. As DNA, the CDR3 is TGCGCCAGCAGCTTGAGTCCAGGGAGCGATGAGCAGTTCTTC. Encoded protein: CASSLSPGSDEQFF.

The J gene is TRBJ1-3, the V gene TRBV19, with D uncertain. The V end lost 8 bases, the J end lost 1 base, and 12 bases lay between the germline ends. Germline CDR1 is LNHDA and CDR2 is SQIVND (reference sequence). The CDR3 runs to 14 residues. The CDR3 loop is CASHFGSSGNTIYF. The CDR3 DNA follows: TGTGCCAGTCATTTCGGGTCATCTGGAAACACCATATATTTT.